The 9 T cell receptor beta chains reported below all come from one sample, sequenced in a study of human T cells and chemical hapten exposure. The time point denotes: patch test 3, about 24 weeks after DPC sensitization. Treatment specified: therapeutic diphenylcyclopropenone sensitization with weekly scalp DPC. Using its own MiXCR run on the RACE reads, TCRdb lists one record per CDR3 protein. Of 85,000 to 100,000 distinct CDR3 sequences listed, 25% to 35% are singletons. The input for sequencing was whole blood, taken in connection with sensitization to the hapten diphenylcyclopropenone (DPC). These receptors all stem from a man aged 35-49 years with alopecia areata. Some clones in this sample may be carry-over from other donors' samples.

The chain recombines TRBV5-5 with TRBJ2-7; D is tentatively TRBD1 or TRBD2 (6 bases each). In germline, CDR1 is SGHKS, CDR2 YYEKEE (reference sequence). The germline V and J ends were trimmed by 3 bases and 2 bases, with 15 bases remaining between them. CDR3 length: 15 residues. CDR3 sequence: CASSSGAYAAYEQYF. In DNA, the CDR3 is TGTGCCAGCAGCTCGGGGGCCTATGCCGCCTACGAGCAGTACTTC.

The DNA of the CDR3 is TGTGCCAGCAGCCAAGAGGGACTAGAGACCCAGTACTTC. This translates into CASSQEGLETQYF. The V call is TRBV4-2, the J call TRBJ2-5, with D possibly matching TRBD2 (6 bases). This CDR3 contains 13 residues. From germline, CDR1 is LGHNA and CDR2 YNFKEQ. V lost 0 bases to trimming and J lost 4 bases, with 6 bases between them.

This clonotype was recorded a few times. This chain uses TRBV7-8 with TRBJ2-5, with 11 positions matching TRBD2. Germline CDR1 is SGHVS and CDR2 is FQNEAQ. V trimming: 6 bases; J trimming: 5 bases; junction bases outside the gene matches: 8. The CDR3 loop spans 15 amino acids. The DNA of the CDR3 is TGTGCCAGCAGATTGACTAGCGGGATGTGGGAGACCCAGTACTTC. It translates to CASRLTSGMWETQYF.

The J gene is TRBJ2-7, the V gene TRBV30; possibly TRBD1 for D (6 bases). CDR3 length: 13 amino acids. Trimming took 4 bases from V and 0 from J, leaving 10 bases between them. Germline V gene data show CDR1 as GTSNPN and CDR2 as SVGIG (reference sequence). CDR3: CAWTGTPSYEQYF. The CDR3 nucleotides are TGTGCCTGGACCGGGACACCCTCCTACGAGCAGTACTTC.

CDR3 protein: CASSWGFERDEQFF. The DNA for the CDR3 is TGTGCCAGCAGCTGGGGGTTCGAGCGGGATGAGCAGTTCTTC. This chain links TRBV5-6 with TRBJ2-1; weak D call: TRBD2 (6 bases). The V gene lost 3 bases and the J gene lost 8 bases, with 15 bases spanning the gap. The CDR3 has 14 residues. CDR1 is SGHDT, CDR2 YYEEEE, per germline.

This clonotype was found a few times. The chain links TRBV28 to TRBJ2-5, with TRBD1 matching over 7 bases. V trimming: 5 bases; J trimming: 7 bases; junction bases outside the gene matches: 7. The CDR3 covers 13 residues. The germline V gene has CDR1 MDHEN and CDR2 SYDVKM. Written as DNA, the CDR3 is TGTGCCAGCAGTGAACAGGGGTTGGCGACCCAGTACTTC. Translation gives CASSEQGLATQYF.

A few counts support this clonotype. CDR3 in DNA: TGTGCCAGCAGTTTCAGGGCAGGGAGTGAAAAACTGTTTTTT. As protein: CASSFRAGSEKLFF. This chain links TRBV27 with TRBJ1-4; TRBD1 might be the D (5 bases). CDR3 length: 14 amino acids. Germline CDR1 and CDR2: MNHEY and SMNVEV (reference sequence). Trimming took off 3 bases at V and 7 bases at J, with 12 bases between the two ends.

The rearrangement uses TRBV4-3 and TRBJ2-3; no reliable D call. The germline gives CDR1 LGHNA, CDR2 YSLEER. Trimming stripped 0 bases from V and 2 bases from J, with 9 bases between. The CDR3 length is 15 residues. The CDR3 coding sequence is TGCGCCAGCAGCCAAGAAGGCCAGTCCACAGATACGCAGTATTTT. Protein sequence: CASSQEGQSTDTQYF.

This clonotype has a handful of counts. The chain's CDR3 is CASSYYSQETQYF. The CDR3 DNA is TGTGCCAGCAGTTACTACAGCCAAGAGACCCAGTACTTC. This chain connects TRBV6-6 to TRBJ2-5; unclear D gene. V dropped 1 base and J dropped 1 base, with 4 bases sitting between them. The germline gives CDR1 MNHNY, CDR2 SVGAGI (reference sequence). This CDR3 region has 13 residues.